This TCR beta chain was identified in a study of T cells in Graves' hyperthyroidism and ophthalmopathy. Overall study context: Before treatment of any kind, peripheral blood was taken at initial diagnosis.

There are many counts of this clonotype. TCR beta CDR3 sequences were amplified from RNA transcripts. The TCR CDR3 was amplified in a first-round RT-PCR using the HTBI primer set. One entry per CDR3 protein results from TCRdb running MiXCR on the multiplex PCR reads. Among under 800,000 distinct CDR3 sequences listed, 14% were seen once. Graves' hyperthyroidism was deemed stable given no ophthalmopathy progression within 18 months. Newly diagnosed patients aged 18 to 65 had hyperthyroidism of under 2 months' duration. This CDR3 has 17 residues. The J segment lost 0 bases and the V segment lost 6 bases, leaving 12 bases of the junction unmatched.

The chain recombines TRBV12-3 or TRBV12-4 with TRBJ1-1; 8 bases map to TRBD1. The sequence came from a woman in her late teens or twenties with Graves' hyperthyroidism. The sample was blood. The CDR3 DNA is TGTGCCAGCAGGAAATTCAGGGGGCCGGAGGTGAACACTGAAGCTTTCTTT. Encoded protein: CASRKFRGPEVNTEAFF.